This T cell receptor beta chain was retrieved from a study of CD8+ T cells in alopecia areata. Across the whole study: Tofacitinib continued for 6 to 18 months and was then withheld for 6 months.

Once RNA had been extracted, it was reverse transcribed into cDNA to act as the sequencing template. Measured with immunoSEQ multiplex PCR; TCRdb has only the in-frame clones, and not every one. The sample shows 80,000 to 95,000 clones, 44% of them seen only once. With regard to this clone: Its antigen is currently unknown.

This CDR3 has 15 amino acids. Germline V gives CDR1 MDHEN, CDR2 SYDVKM. The V and J ends lost 8 bases and 2 bases respectively, with 16 bases between them. Study conclusions and caveats: Clonality in lesional scalp, especially alopecia totalis/universalis, exceeded that of normal scalp. On tofacitinib, scalp clonality and expanded CD8+ clones among top 100 fell significantly.

Regarding treatment: oral pan-JAK inhibitor, 5-10 mg twice daily. The V call is TRBV28, the J call TRBJ1-5, with D unclear. The specimen was CD8+ T cells sorted from blood, collected at week 24, from a patient treated with tofacitinib. The sequence derives from a human donor with alopecia areata. The CDR3 loop is CASVSEYHGNQPQHF. CDR3 in DNA: TGTGCCAGCGTTTCAGAGTACCACGGCAATCAGCCCCAGCATTTT.